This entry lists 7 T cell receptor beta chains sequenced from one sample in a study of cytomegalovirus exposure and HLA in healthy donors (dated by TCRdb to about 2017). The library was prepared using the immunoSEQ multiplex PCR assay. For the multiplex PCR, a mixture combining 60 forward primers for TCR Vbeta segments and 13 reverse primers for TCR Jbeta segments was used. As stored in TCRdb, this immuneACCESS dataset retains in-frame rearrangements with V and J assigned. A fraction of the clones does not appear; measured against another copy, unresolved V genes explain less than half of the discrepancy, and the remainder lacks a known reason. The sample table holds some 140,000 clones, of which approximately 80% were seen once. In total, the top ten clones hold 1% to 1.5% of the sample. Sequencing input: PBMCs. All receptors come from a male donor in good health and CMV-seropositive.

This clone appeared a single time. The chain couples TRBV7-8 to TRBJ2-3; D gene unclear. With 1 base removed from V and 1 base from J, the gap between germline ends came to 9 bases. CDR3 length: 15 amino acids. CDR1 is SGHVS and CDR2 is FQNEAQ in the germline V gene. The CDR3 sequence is CASSLVLSRTDTQYF. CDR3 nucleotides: TGTGCCAGCAGCTTAGTCCTATCCCGCACAGATACGCAGTATTTT.

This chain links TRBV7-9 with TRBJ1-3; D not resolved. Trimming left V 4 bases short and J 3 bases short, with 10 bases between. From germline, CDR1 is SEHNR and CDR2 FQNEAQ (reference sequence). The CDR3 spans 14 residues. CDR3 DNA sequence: TGTGCCAGCAGCTCCTCGGGAGGTGGAAACACCATATATTTT. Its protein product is CASSSSGGGNTIYF. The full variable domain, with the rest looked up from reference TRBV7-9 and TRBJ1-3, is DTGVSQNPRHKITKRGQNVTFRCDPISEHNRLYWYRQTLGQGPEFLTYFQNEAQLEKSRLLSDRFSAERPKGSFSTLEIQRTEQGDSAMYLCASSSSGGGNTIYFGEGSWLTVV.

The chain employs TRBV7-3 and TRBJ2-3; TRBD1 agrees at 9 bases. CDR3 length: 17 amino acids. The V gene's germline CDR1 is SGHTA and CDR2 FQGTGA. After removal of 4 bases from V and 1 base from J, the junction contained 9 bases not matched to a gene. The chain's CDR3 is CASSWDRVPRGTDTQYF. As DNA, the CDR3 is TGTGCCAGCAGCTGGGACAGGGTTCCTAGGGGCACAGATACGCAGTATTTT.

CDR3 residues: CASSVPGQGADETQYF. The CDR3 DNA follows: TGTGCCAGCAGCGTTCCGGGACAGGGGGCGGATGAGACCCAGTACTTC. The chain links TRBV2 to TRBJ2-5, with 12 nucleotides matching TRBD1. CDR1 and CDR2 (germline): SNHLY, FYNNEI. With V trimmed by 6 bases and J by 5 bases, 10 bases remained unmatched. The CDR3 length is 16 residues.

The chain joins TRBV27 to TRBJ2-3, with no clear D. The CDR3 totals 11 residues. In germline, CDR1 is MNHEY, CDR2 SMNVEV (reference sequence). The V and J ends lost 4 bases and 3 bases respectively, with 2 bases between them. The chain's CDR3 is CASSSTDTQYF. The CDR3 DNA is TGTGCCAGCAGTTCTACAGATACGCAGTATTTT.

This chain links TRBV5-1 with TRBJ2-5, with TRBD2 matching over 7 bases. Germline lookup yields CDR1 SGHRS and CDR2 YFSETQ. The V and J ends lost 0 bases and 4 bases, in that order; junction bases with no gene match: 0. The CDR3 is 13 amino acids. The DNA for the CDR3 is TGCGCCAGCAGCTTGGGGGGGGGAGAGACCCAGTACTTC. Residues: CASSLGGGETQYF. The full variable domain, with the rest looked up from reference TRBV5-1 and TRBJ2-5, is KAGVTQTPRYLIKTRGQQVTLSCSPISGHRSVSWYQQTPGQGLQFLFEYFSETQRNKGNFPGRFSGRQFSNSRSEMNVSTLELGDSALYLCASSLGGGETQYFGPGTRLLVL.

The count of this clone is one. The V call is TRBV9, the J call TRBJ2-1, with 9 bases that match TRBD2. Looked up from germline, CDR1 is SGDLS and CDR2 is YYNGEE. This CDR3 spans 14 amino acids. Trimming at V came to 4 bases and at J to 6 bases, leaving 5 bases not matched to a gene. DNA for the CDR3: TGTGCCAGCAGCTCCCGACTAGCGGTCAATGAGCAGTTCTTC. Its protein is CASSSRLAVNEQFF.